Listed below are T cell receptor beta chains from one sample, sequenced in a study of CD8+ T cells in alopecia areata. Here immunoSEQ multiplex PCR was the method, and the copy in TCRdb shows in-frame clones only, minus some. The profile shows approximately 170,000 clones, around three fifths of them singletons. Sample: CD4+ T cells sorted from blood, taken at week 24, from a patient treated with tofacitinib. The receptors come from a human donor with alopecia areata. Both conserved end residues are part of each CDR3. D genes are given only for firm matches. Clone size appears in some rows only: once, few, many, or a class for an expanded clone.

V: TRBV27
D: -
size: -
J: TRBJ1-6
DNA: TGTGCCAGCAGCCCTGACAGTAATTCACCCCTCCACTTT
CDR3: CASSPDSNSPLHF

V: TRBV7-9
D: -
size: -
J: TRBJ2-1
DNA: TGTGCCAGCAGCTTAGGGTTCGGAGGCCTTGAGCAGTTCTTC
CDR3: CASSLGFGGLEQFF

V: TRBV7-9
D: -
size: -
J: TRBJ1-2
DNA: TGTGCCAGCAGCTTAGAGGGGTTCGGCTATGGCTACACCTTC
CDR3: CASSLEGFGYGYTF

V: TRBV29-1
D: -
size: -
J: TRBJ1-1
DNA: TGCAGCGTCCAGAGGCAGTTCACCTTCGAAGCTTTCTTT
CDR3: CSVQRQFTFEAFF

V: TRBV10-3
D: TRBD1
size: -
J: TRBJ2-5
DNA: TGTGCCATCAGTTCGGACAGGGCCTCCAAAGAGACCCAGTACTTC
CDR3: CAISSDRASKETQYF

V: TRBV29-1
D: -
size: -
J: TRBJ2-3
DNA: TGCAGCGTTGCAGCCAGGCACACAGATACGCAGTATTTT
CDR3: CSVAARHTDTQYF

V: TRBV4-2
D: TRBD1
size: -
J: TRBJ1-2
DNA: TGTGCCAGCAGCCAAGATTCATCGACAGGGGGACTCTATGGCTACACCTTC
CDR3: CASSQDSSTGGLYGYTF

V: TRBV29-1
D: -
size: -
J: TRBJ2-5
DNA: TGCAGCGTTACGCCGGACATAGAGACCCAGTACTTC
CDR3: CSVTPDIETQYF

V: TRBV4-2
D: -
size: few
J: TRBJ1-5
DNA: TGTGCCAGCAGCCAAGTAACCCCGAGCAATCAGCCCCAGCATTTT
CDR3: CASSQVTPSNQPQHF

V: TRBV6-4
D: -
size: -
J: TRBJ1-5
DNA: TGTGCCAGCAGGAAACTAGATAGCAATCAGCCCCAGCATTTT
CDR3: CASRKLDSNQPQHF

V: TRBV27
D: -
size: -
J: TRBJ2-3
DNA: TGTGCCAGCAGTTTTACAGATGCAGATACGCAGTATTTT
CDR3: CASSFTDADTQYF

V: TRBV29-1
D: -
size: -
J: TRBJ1-1
DNA: TGCAGCGTTGATCCGGGTATGAATGAAAACACTGAAGCTTTCTTT
CDR3: CSVDPGMNENTEAFF

V: TRBV15
D: -
size: -
J: TRBJ1-2
DNA: TGTGCCACCAGCCGAGACATTAACTATGGCTACACCTTC
CDR3: CATSRDINYGYTF

V: TRBV30
D: -
size: -
J: TRBJ2-3
DNA: TGTGCCTGGACCAGAGGGGGTAGGGCAGATACGCAGTATTTT
CDR3: CAWTRGGRADTQYF

V: TRBV30
D: TRBD1
size: -
J: TRBJ1-4
DNA: TGTGCCTGGAGTGTACTGGTGGCAGGGGGTGAGGAAAAACTGTTTTTT
CDR3: CAWSVLVAGGEEKLFF

V: TRBV5-6
D: -
size: -
J: TRBJ2-1
DNA: TGTGCCAGCAGCTTGAAAGTTCTTGAGCAGTTCTTC
CDR3: CASSLKVLEQFF